This T cell receptor beta chain stems from a study of blood T cell repertoires in COVID-19. Study at large: COVID-19 samples from acute and convalescent phases originated in the United States, Italy and Spain.

The participants were between about 18 and 95 years old and came from about two dozen US areas. Profiled with immunoSEQ multiplex PCR; TCRdb holds only in-frame clones, not every one. The sample has some 410,000 clones, approximately 90% seen once. The sequence derives from a woman in her twenties or thirties with acute COVID-19. Sequencing was done on a sample of PBMCs or T cells enriched from blood (not recorded which).

CDR3 loop: CASSLSGGENSYEQYF. CDR3 in DNA: TGTGCCAGCAGCTTATCGGGGGGCGAGAACTCCTACGAGCAGTACTTC. The rearrangement links TRBV7-9 to TRBJ2-7, with D possibly matching TRBD2 (7 bases). This CDR3 contains 16 residues. Trimming stripped 2 bases from V and 0 bases from J, with 14 bases between. The germline V gene encodes CDR1 SEHNR and CDR2 FQNEAQ (reference sequence).